This T cell receptor beta chain originates from a study of T cells after yellow fever vaccination. Across the study: Libraries from low-cell-number fractions were prepared with the SMART-Seq v4 Ultra Low Input RNA kit.

It was through 5'RACE template switching that TCR cDNA was made, with a universal primer site and UMIs added. One entry per CDR3 protein, called by TCRdb with MiXCR from the 5' RACE reads. The table includes 170,000 or so distinct CDR3 sequences, approximately 6% detected once. V was cut by 5 bases and J by 1 base, with 13 bases left in between. This CDR3 region has 15 residues. Germline CDR1 is SGHAT and CDR2 is FQNNGV. Study-wide findings and caveats: Booster sampling recovered most clones from primary vaccination (96% CD4, approximately 90% CD8). Shared CD4/CD8 clonotypes were a small share, likely from convergent recombination.

The table lists this clonotype with many counts. The antigen is undetermined. The receptor was isolated from a man aged 18 to 35 who received the YFV17D yellow fever vaccine. Sequenced material: CD4+ T cells sorted from PBMCs, taken on the day of the first yellow fever vaccination. This chain connects TRBV11-2 to TRBJ2-3; D may be TRBD2 (5 bases). The CDR3 sequence: CASSAGVGGTDTQYF. CDR3 coding DNA: TGTGCCAGCAGCGCCGGGGTCGGGGGCACAGATACGCAGTATTTT.